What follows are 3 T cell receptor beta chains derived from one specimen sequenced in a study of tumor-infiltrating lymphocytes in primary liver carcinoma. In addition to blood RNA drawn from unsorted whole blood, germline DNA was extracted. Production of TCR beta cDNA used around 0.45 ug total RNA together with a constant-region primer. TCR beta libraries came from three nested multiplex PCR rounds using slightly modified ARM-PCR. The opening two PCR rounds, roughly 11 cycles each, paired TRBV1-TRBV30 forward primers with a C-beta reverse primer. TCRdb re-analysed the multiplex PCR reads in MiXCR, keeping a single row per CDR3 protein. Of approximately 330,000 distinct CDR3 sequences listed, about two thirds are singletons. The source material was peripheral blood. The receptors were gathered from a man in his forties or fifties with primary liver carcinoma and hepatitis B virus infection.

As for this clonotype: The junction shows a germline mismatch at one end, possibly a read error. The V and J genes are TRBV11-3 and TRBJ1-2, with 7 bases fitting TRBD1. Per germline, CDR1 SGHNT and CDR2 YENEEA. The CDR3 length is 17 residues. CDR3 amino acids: CVSSPTGQSSSHSGYTF. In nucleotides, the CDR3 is TGTGTCAGCAGCCCAACGGGACAGTCCTCATCCCACTCCGGCTACACCTTC.

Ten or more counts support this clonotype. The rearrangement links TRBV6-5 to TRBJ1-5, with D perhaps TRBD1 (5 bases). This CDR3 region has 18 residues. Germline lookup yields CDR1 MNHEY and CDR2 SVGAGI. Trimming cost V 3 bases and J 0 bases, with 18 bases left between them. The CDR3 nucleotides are TGTGCCAGCAGTTATACCCGGCCGACAGCCACTAGCAATCAGCCCCAGCATTTT. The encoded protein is CASSYTRPTATSNQPQHF.

Here the CDR3 DNA reads TGTGCCGCCAGGCACGCTGGCTACACCTTC. Translating it yields CAARHAGYTF. The V gene is TRBV6-2 or TRBV6-3, the J gene TRBJ1-2; no reliable D call. Between the trimmed V and J ends, which lost 11 bases and 7 bases, there was a span of 11 bases. This CDR3 comprises 10 residues. Germline CDR1 and CDR2: MNHEY and SVGEGT.